Sequencing of this T cell receptor beta chain was carried out in a study of blood T cell repertoires in COVID-19 (dated by TCRdb to the early 2020s). Broadly, across the study: Collaborator samples came from the United States, Italy and Spain and covered acute and convalescent phases of COVID-19. A de-identified subject ID, COVID-19 status, age in years and sex were almost always included in the sample metadata. The dataset comprised deeply sampled blood TCRbeta repertoires from subjects exposed to, actively infected with, or recovered from COVID-19. The material from the prospective study consisted of cDNA or gDNA derived from T cells, B-cell-depleted T cells, or PBMCs. A freely available public database, intended as a resource for researchers studying the immune response to SARS-CoV-2, is where the repertoires were released. Where HLA class I and class II types were available, the types were taken from metadata supplied by the sample provider, not from assay-based typing. Samples were obtained from the ongoing ImmuneRACE study (first 160 participants) and from some 1,300 subjects provided by 6 global collaborators.

Turning to this clone: Its antigen is still unknown. No qualities accompany the bases; no much larger clone lies one base away.

CDR1 and CDR2 were assigned from the germline V gene (reference sequence) as SSHAT and FNYEAQ. Counted from cysteine to phenylalanine, this CDR3 has 17 amino acids. The DNA shown is the 51-base CDR3, in frame from base 1. At the junction V is shortened by 0 bases and J by 5 bases; bases outside the gene matches: 11. On the study overall, not on this receptor specifically: The amount of clinical and demographic metadata varied by source and participant and was provided uncurated.

TCRbeta CDR3 regions were amplified from genomic DNA by means of the immunoSEQ Assay, a bias-controlled multiplex PCR. The source study handled its data this way. Within the assay, amplification of reference gene primers was used to estimate how many nucleated cells each sample contained. To quantify the absolute abundance of each unique TCRbeta CDR3 rearrangement, sequence reads were collapsed and filtered. For each sample, productive Simpson clonality was calculated by taking the square root of Simpson's diversity index across productive rearrangements. Imported from immuneACCESS, the table was reduced by TCRdb to in-frame sequences with V and J called. These copies leave out some clones; in studies compared against another copy, an unresolved V gene accounts for under half, and the cause of the remainder is not known. The DNA was the basis for D and trimming; V, J and clone size are from that table. The sample yields under 200,000 clones; around 87% were counted once. The ten largest clones take up 3.7% of the sample.

Each collaborating institution followed its own protocols to collect whole blood in K2EDTA tubes. For TCRbeta analysis, collaborators shipped samples in one of three forms: frozen whole blood, isolated PBMCs, or DNA extracted from either of those sample types. The sequence was obtained from a man aged 18 to 29 with active or convalescent COVID-19. Recombination connected TRBV7-7 to TRBJ2-5, and 8 junctional nucleotides match TRBD1. Material for sequencing was peripheral blood. The CDR3 sequence is CASSLAGRDRGRETQYF. The sequence in DNA is TGTGCCAGCAGCTTAGCAGGGAGAGACAGGGGAAGGGAGACCCAGTACTTC.